These 19 T cell receptor beta chains came from one sample sequenced in a study of blood T cell repertoires in COVID-19. Sequencing was performed with immunoSEQ multiplex PCR; in TCRdb, only in-frame clones are kept and a portion is missing. The sample lists 200,000 or so clones, about four fifths occurring once. The sequencing sample was made of peripheral blood. Receptors were obtained from a woman older than 75 with COVID-19, enrolled during active disease.

This chain uses TRBV5-8 with TRBJ2-5; TRBD2 agrees at 10 bases. Trimming cost V 0 bases and J 5 bases; bases outside gene matches: 10. This CDR3 contains 17 residues. Germline-derived CDR1 and CDR2 are SGHTS and YDEGEE. CDR3 sequence reads: CASSLERTSGALETQYF. The CDR3 DNA follows: TGTGCCAGCAGCTTGGAAAGGACTAGCGGAGCCCTCGAGACCCAGTACTTC. Complete variable domain (other parts from reference TRBV5-8 and TRBJ2-5): EAGVTQSPTHLIKTRGQQATLRCSPISGHTSVYWYQQALGLGLQFLLWYDEGEERNRGNFPPRFSGRQFPNYSSELNVNALELEDSALYLCASSLERTSGALETQYFGPGTRLLVL.

This CDR3 reads CASSFRLAGHPETQYF. The CDR3 DNA is TGTGCCAGCAGCTTTCGACTAGCGGGGCATCCAGAGACCCAGTACTTC. The chain employs TRBV28 and TRBJ2-5; the match to TRBD2 covers 11 bases. The CDR3 is made up of 16 amino acids. V lost 6 bases to trimming and J lost 4 bases; unmatched junction nucleotides: 10. Germline CDR1 is MDHEN and CDR2 is SYDVKM. Combining the CDR3 with reference TRBV28 and TRBJ2-5 gives the whole variable domain DVKVTQSSRYLVKRTGEKVFLECVQDMDHENMFWYRQDPGLGLRLIYFSYDVKMKEKGDIPEGYSVSREKKERFSLILESASTNQTSMYLCASSFRLAGHPETQYFGPGTRLLVL.

This chain joins TRBV5-1 and TRBJ2-1; 7 bases are shared with TRBD2. Germline assignment: CDR1 SGHRS and CDR2 YFSETQ. V lost 7 bases to trimming and J lost 7 bases; unmatched junction nucleotides: 14. The CDR3 has 15 residues. The CDR3 nucleotides are TGCGCCAGCTCCCTGGGGGGACTATTCCTAAATGAGCAGTTCTTC. It specifies CASSLGGLFLNEQFF.

This sequence joins TRBV4-3 and TRBJ2-7, with a weak D call TRBD1 (6 bases). The germline CDR1 and CDR2 sequences are LGHNA and YSLEER. CDR3 length: 15 residues. V lost 0 bases and J 0 bases, leaving 9 bases between the germline ends. The CDR3 DNA reads TGCGCCAGCAGCCAAGATCGGGACAACTCCTACGAGCAGTACTTC. Translation: CASSQDRDNSYEQYF.

The rearrangement links TRBV18 to TRBJ2-3; D possibly corresponds to TRBD1 (5 bases). CDR3 size: 14 residues. Trimming cost V 2 bases and J 2 bases, with 8 bases left between them. Germline V lookup: CDR1 KGHSH, CDR2 LQKENI. Here the CDR3 reads CASSPRQFTDTQYF. In DNA form, the CDR3 reads TGTGCCAGCTCACCAAGACAGTTCACAGATACGCAGTATTTT.

This chain links TRBV6-2 or TRBV6-3 with TRBJ1-1, with D perhaps matching TRBD1 (5 bases). This CDR3 contains 16 residues. The germline gives CDR1 MNHEY, CDR2 SVGEGT. Trimming stripped 2 bases from V and 1 base from J, with 14 bases between. In nucleotides, the CDR3 is TGTGCCAGCAGTTACACCCGGACAAAGGCGAACACTGAAGCTTTCTTT. The encoded protein is CASSYTRTKANTEAFF.

The rearrangement uses TRBV7-8 and TRBJ2-2, with TRBD2 identical over 9 bases. J was trimmed by 6 bases and V by 5 bases; bases with no gene match: 10. The germline gives CDR1 SGHVS, CDR2 FQNEAQ. The CDR3 runs to 16 residues. The CDR3 region is CASSPGLAVFSGELFF. The CDR3 DNA is TGTGCCAGCAGCCCGGGACTAGCTGTTTTTTCCGGGGAGCTGTTTTTT.

The chain joins TRBV24-1 to TRBJ2-2; 8 bases are a match to TRBD2. The CDR3 extends over 18 amino acids. With V trimmed by 5 bases and J by 2 bases, 12 bases remained unmatched. Germline lookup yields CDR1 KGHDR and CDR2 SFDVKD. DNA for the CDR3: TGTGCCACCAGTGCGACCCTCGGGAGGGGGACCAACACCGGGGAGCTGTTTTTT. This encodes CATSATLGRGTNTGELFF.

This rearrangement joins TRBV5-1 to TRBJ2-1, with D possibly TRBD2 on 6 matching bases. Trimming left V 4 bases short and J 5 bases short, with 10 bases between. The CDR3 covers 13 residues. Germline V gene lookup returns CDR1 SGHRS and CDR2 YFSETQ. CDR3 DNA sequence: TGCGCCAGCAGCCTGGGACTTCACAATGAGCAGTTCTTC. Its translation is CASSLGLHNEQFF.

The chain is built from TRBV28 and TRBJ2-5, with TRBD1 identical over 7 bases. V lost 6 bases, J lost 7 bases, and 14 bases stayed unmatched. The germline V gene has CDR1 MDHEN and CDR2 SYDVKM. The CDR3 runs 15 residues. CDR3 sequence: CASSPLGPAGGTQYF. CDR3 in DNA: TGTGCCAGCAGCCCACTAGGCCCGGCAGGGGGGACCCAGTACTTC. Variable domain in full (rest from reference TRBV28 and TRBJ2-5): DVKVTQSSRYLVKRTGEKVFLECVQDMDHENMFWYRQDPGLGLRLIYFSYDVKMKEKGDIPEGYSVSREKKERFSLILESASTNQTSMYLCASSPLGPAGGTQYFGPGTRLLVL.

In its sample, this clone was seen a few times. In DNA form, the CDR3 reads TGTGCCAGCGCCCCGTTAGCGGGGACCCAAGAGACCCAGTACTTC. Protein sequence: CASAPLAGTQETQYF. The gene calls are TRBV27 and TRBJ2-5; 8 bases line up with TRBD2. CDR1 is MNHEY and CDR2 is SMNVEV in the germline V gene (reference sequence). This CDR3 spans 15 amino acids. V gave up 8 bases and J gave up 1 base; unmatched junction bases: 9.

The chain carries TRBV9 and TRBJ2-3; 9 bases align to TRBD2. V dropped 0 bases and J dropped 2; count of bases not matched to a gene: 7. The CDR3 length is 17 residues. Germline CDR1 reads SGDLS; CDR2 reads YYNGEE. The CDR3 sequence is CASSVGSTSGHTDTQYF. The CDR3 DNA is TGTGCCAGCAGCGTAGGGAGTACTAGCGGGCACACAGATACGCAGTATTTT.

This clone was seen only a few times. J is TRBJ1-4 and V is TRBV7-2; 11 positions agree with TRBD1. The V segment lost 5 bases and the J segment 12 bases; nucleotides outside the gene matches: 11. The germline CDR1 and CDR2 sequences are SGHTA and FQGNSA. The CDR3 totals 15 residues. The CDR3 is CASSLGQGAGEQLFF. The CDR3 region has the DNA TGTGCCAGCAGCCTCGGACAGGGGGCGGGAGAGCAACTGTTTTTT.

This clone has only a few counts. The J gene is TRBJ2-7, the V gene TRBV7-3, with D tentatively TRBD1 (5 bases). V was shortened by 2 bases and J by 4 bases, with 9 bases between the two germline ends. The CDR3 loop spans 13 amino acids. Germline CDR1 and CDR2: SGHTA and FQGTGA. In DNA, the CDR3 is TGTGCCAGCAGCTTAGGGGCTGAGTACGAGCAGTACTTC. This translates into CASSLGAEYEQYF.

The genes are TRBV7-8 and TRBJ2-1; 13 bases fit TRBD2. Trimming cost V 5 bases and J 2 bases; bases outside gene matches: 12. The germline V gene encodes CDR1 SGHVS and CDR2 FQNEAQ. This CDR3 has 19 residues. In nucleotides, the CDR3 is TGTGCCAGCAGCGCGAAACTCTCCGGGACTAGCGGGACCTACAATGAGCAGTTCTTC. It specifies CASSAKLSGTSGTYNEQFF.

The rearrangement uses TRBV11-3 and TRBJ2-2; the match to TRBD1 covers 8 bases. In germline, CDR1 is SGHNT, CDR2 YENEEA. Trimming at V came to 5 bases and at J to 3 bases, leaving 8 bases not matched to a gene. This CDR3 is built from 16 residues. The CDR3 DNA is TGTGCCAGCAGCCCAGAGCGACAGGGGTACACCGGGGAGCTGTTTTTT. Residues: CASSPERQGYTGELFF.

The CDR3 loop is CASSTPRTSLNTGELFF. The CDR3 DNA reads TGTGCCAGTAGTACGCCCCGGACATCCCTTAACACCGGGGAGCTGTTTTTT. This chain uses TRBV19 with TRBJ2-2; tentatively, D is TRBD1 (5 bases). V gave up 4 bases and J gave up 2 bases, with 17 bases separating them. The CDR3 is 17 residues long. CDR1 LNHDA and CDR2 SQIVND come from the germline V gene (reference sequence).

This sequence joins TRBV7-8 and TRBJ1-2; 11 nucleotides line up with TRBD1. The CDR3 has 13 residues. Germline CDR1 and CDR2: SGHVS and FQNEAQ. Trimming removed 3 bases from V and 6 bases from J; junction bases left unmatched: 0. CDR3: CASSLGQGDGYTF. CDR3 coding DNA: TGTGCCAGCAGCTTGGGACAGGGGGATGGCTACACCTTC. The whole variable domain, remainder taken from reference TRBV7-8 and TRBJ1-2, is GAGVSQSPRYKVAKRGQDVALRCDPISGHVSLFWYQQALGQGPEFLTYFQNEAQLDKSGLPSDRFFAERPEGSVSTLKIQRTQQEDSAVYLCASSLGQGDGYTFGSGTRLTVV.

CDR3 nucleotides: TGTGCCAGCAGTTTTCGACAGGGGCTGAATCAGCCCCAGCATTTT. Residues: CASSFRQGLNQPQHF. The chain joins TRBV28 to TRBJ1-5; the match to TRBD1 covers 8 bases. The CDR3 runs to 15 residues. Germline V CDR1 and CDR2: MDHEN, SYDVKM. Trimming at V came to 3 bases and at J to 4 bases, leaving 5 bases not matched to a gene.